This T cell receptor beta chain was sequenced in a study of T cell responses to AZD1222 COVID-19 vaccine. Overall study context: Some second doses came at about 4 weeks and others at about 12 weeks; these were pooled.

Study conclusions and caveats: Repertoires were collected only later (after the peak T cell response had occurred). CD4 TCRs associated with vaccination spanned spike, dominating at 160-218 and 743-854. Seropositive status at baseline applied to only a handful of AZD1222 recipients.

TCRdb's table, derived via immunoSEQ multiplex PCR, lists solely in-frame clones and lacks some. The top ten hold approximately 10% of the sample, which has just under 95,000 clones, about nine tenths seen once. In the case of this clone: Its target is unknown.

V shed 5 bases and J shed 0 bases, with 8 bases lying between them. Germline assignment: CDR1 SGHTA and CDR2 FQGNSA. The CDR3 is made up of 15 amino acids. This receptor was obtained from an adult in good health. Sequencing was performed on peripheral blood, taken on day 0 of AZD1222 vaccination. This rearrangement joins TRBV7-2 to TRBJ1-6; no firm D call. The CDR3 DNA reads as TGTGCCAGCAGCCCCTCGAGCTCCTATAATTCACCCCTCCACTTT. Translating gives CASSPSSSYNSPLHF.